What follows describes a single T cell receptor (beta chain). Its antigen is unknown. Base qualities were left out, and no much larger clone turns up one base away. This record comes from a study of blood T cell repertoires in COVID-19 (dated by TCRdb to 2020 to 2021). Concerning the study at large: Samples from collaborators originated in the United States, Italy and Spain and spanned both the acute and convalescent phases of COVID-19. The prospective study material was composed of cDNA or gDNA derived from T cells, B-cell-depleted T cells, or PBMCs. Deeply sampled blood TCRbeta repertoires from subjects exposed to, actively infected with, or recovered from COVID-19 were included in the dataset. A freely available public database, intended as a resource for researchers studying the immune response to SARS-CoV-2, is where the repertoires were released. The samples were drawn from two sources: the first 160 participants of the ongoing ImmuneRACE study, and 1,254 subjects contributed by 6 global collaborators. The sample metadata nearly always contained a de-identified subject ID, COVID-19 status, age in years and sex. Where HLA class I and class II types were available, the types were taken from metadata supplied by the sample provider, not from assay-based typing. Broad study findings and their caveats: How much clinical and demographic metadata was included differed by source and by participant, and the metadata was provided uncurated.

Participants in the prospective study were aged about 18 to 95 years, lived in 20 to 25 United States geographic areas, and enrolled through a virtual design. Cohort assignment in the prospective study relied on participant-reported clinical history from a screening survey and a study questionnaire. Exposed participants had been in contact, within 2 weeks of entering the study, with a person who had a PCR-confirmed or clinician-diagnosed case of COVID-19. In the prospective study, whole blood, serum and a nasopharyngeal or oropharyngeal swab were collected from each participant by mobile phlebotomists. Participants in the prospective study had the option to provide additional blood draws and questionnaires over a 2-month period. Before DNA extraction, prospective study blood samples were shipped either frozen or at room temperature. V lost 1 base and J lost 2 bases; the stretch between them is 15 bases long. There are 16 amino acids in the CDR3, from cysteine to phenylalanine inclusive. Only the CDR3 DNA stays, 48 bases, in frame from base 1. The germline V gene provides CDR1 SGHDN and CDR2 FVKESK.

TCRbeta CDR3 regions were amplified from genomic DNA by means of the immunoSEQ Assay, a bias-controlled multiplex PCR. Per the original workflow: The number of nucleated cells in each sample was estimated from the amplification of reference gene primers within the assay. To quantify the absolute abundance of each unique TCRbeta CDR3 rearrangement, sequence reads were collapsed and filtered. For each sample, productive Simpson clonality was calculated as the square root of Simpson's diversity index across productive rearrangements. Imported from immuneACCESS, the table was reduced by TCRdb to in-frame sequences with V and J called. These copies leave out some clones; in studies compared against another copy, an unresolved V gene accounts for under half, and the cause of the remainder is not known. From that table come the V and J calls and clone size; the DNA was used to work out D and trimming. This sample gives roughly 180,000 clones in total; approximately 80% of them show up just once. Around 15% of the sample is taken by the ten largest.

This clonotype was obtained from a man in his sixties who had been exposed to COVID-19. Sequencing was carried out using PBMCs or T cells enriched from blood (not recorded which). The rearranged chain carries TRBV14 and TRBJ2-7, with the D gene too uncertain to name. This receptor carries the CDR3 CASSQGPLGRTYEQYF. The DNA reads TGTGCCAGCAGCCAAGGCCCCCTTGGCAGGACCTACGAGCAGTACTTC.